Listed below are T cell receptor beta chains from one sample, sequenced in a study of T cells in Graves' hyperthyroidism and ophthalmopathy. Each CDR3 protein gets one entry after TCRdb re-called the multiplex PCR reads with MiXCR. In the table there are 560,000 or so distinct CDR3 sequences, roughly 50% of which are singletons. The specimen was peripheral blood or thyroid tissue (not recorded which). These TCRs come from a woman between 18 and 29 years old with Graves' hyperthyroidism. CDR3s leave out the opening cysteine and the closing phenylalanine or tryptophan.

TRBV24-1	TRBJ1-5	ATRGQQVNQPQH
TRBV15	TRBJ1-2	ATSRGGGAGYT
TRBV7-9	TRBJ2-2	ASSRDRDRTGELF
TRBV29-1	TRBJ2-7	SVEVGAWEQY
TRBV15	TRBJ2-7	ATSRDHNYEQY
TRBV29-1	TRBJ2-5	SVDSGSWETQY
TRBV7-3	TRBJ2-7	ASRGDSQFYEQY
TRBV5-1	TRBJ2-7	ASSVSGQGPYEQY
TRBV13	TRBJ2-2	ASSQGQGNTGELF
TRBV5-8	TRBJ1-2	ASSWDGEDYGYT
TRBV7-8	TRBJ2-7	ASSLVVGHVQPQQY
TRBV20-1	TRBJ2-7	SARLGGGYSYEQY
TRBV2	TRBJ2-5	ASSARGSQETQY
TRBV10-3	TRBJ1-5	AIGTASNQPQH
TRBV7-9	TRBJ2-2	ASRWGLAGEDSELF
TRBV2	TRBJ1-2	AGKQGPNYGYT
TRBV7-2	TRBJ1-1	ASSLYRADTEAF
TRBV2	TRBJ2-7	ASSEALHSAYEQY
TRBV20-1	TRBJ2-7	SARDKREDEQY
TRBV24-1	TRBJ1-2	ATSDTDMDYGYT
TRBV7-6	TRBJ2-7	ASSQQGGEYEQY
TRBV20-1	TRBJ2-5	SAPRGALGETQY
TRBV29-1	TRBJ1-1	SVRFMNTEAF
TRBV7-2	TRBJ1-1	ASSQGSGKTEAF
TRBV5-1	TRBJ2-2	ASSPLDRGSTGELF
TRBV15	TRBJ1-5	ATSRDKVPVGQPQH
TRBV7-6	TRBJ2-7	ASSSPRQGDREQY
TRBV29-1	TRBJ1-1	SARDRDRAF
TRBV10-3	TRBJ2-7	AISVGGSVYEQY
TRBV7-8	TRBJ1-1	ASSLSKDVGAF
TRBV6-6	TRBJ2-5	ASSSGGQGLHETQY
TRBV15	TRBJ2-6	ATSGRRTRA
TRBV29-1	TRBJ2-2	SVYVGGTGELF
TRBV7-2	TRBJ1-5	ASSLYQQPQH
TRBV10-3	TRBJ1-3	AISEGDRGSGNTIY
TRBV29-1	TRBJ1-4	SRRDSNKKLF
TRBV29-1	TRBJ1-2	SVGQGADGYT
TRBV10-3	TRBJ2-5	AISDGFGPRLETQY
TRBV29-1	TRBJ1-1	SAAGTGGEAF
TRBV25-1	TRBJ1-5	ASRHRGQVQPQH
TRBV28	TRBJ1-4	ASSLGRQEKLF
TRBV2	TRBJ1-5	ASSFTGGHQPQH
TRBV5-1	TRBJ2-7	ASSAGQGAGEQY
TRBV29-1	TRBJ1-1	SVTRNTEAF
TRBV15	TRBJ2-7	ATSKTGTSEQY
TRBV9	TRBJ1-1	VSSSRQSVMNTEAF
TRBV29-1	TRBJ1-5	SVDGAGWNQPQH
TRBV7-3	TRBJ1-1	ASSAAGQGDAEAF
TRBV7-2	TRBJ1-4	ASSSAYRVEDEKLF
TRBV7-8	TRBJ2-3	ASSLGASADTQY
TRBV10-3	TRBJ1-3	ASSYDPRNTIY
TRBV25-1	TRBJ1-1	ASRDRVFNTEAF
TRBV29-1	TRBJ2-7	SVEDRHEQY
TRBV2	TRBJ1-5	ASFESVGQPQH
TRBV6-1	TRBJ1-1	ASYHRDSMNTEAF
TRBV7-9	TRBJ2-2	ASSVEGGVGELF
TRBV25-1	TRBJ2-6	ASLGSSGANVLT
TRBV7-2	TRBJ1-3	ASSLDKRNTIY
TRBV6-5	TRBJ2-5	ASSYSRTSGRCS